This TCR beta chain was identified in a study of CD8+ T cells in alopecia areata. Study-wide findings and caveats: In patients, TCRs were shared less clearly than in mice, and HLA may possibly be involved. Normal scalp showed lower clonality than lesional scalp, especially alopecia totalis/universalis.

As concerns this clone: The antigen remains unidentified.

Following RNA extraction, reverse transcription yielded cDNA that acted as the sequencing template. Generated by immunoSEQ multiplex PCR, the TCRdb table keeps only in-frame clones and is missing some. The data contain under 150,000 clones, 47% of them singletons. Peripheral blood and lesional scalp punch biopsies were taken from alopecia areata patients. Separation by sorting yielded CD4+ and CD8+ T cells from PBMCs. The CDR3 covers 15 residues. The V end was cut by 4 bases, the J end by 4 bases, with 15 bases between. Germline V gives CDR1 SEHNR, CDR2 FQNEAQ (reference sequence). V is TRBV7-9 and J is TRBJ2-3; D might be TRBD1 or TRBD2, each matching 7 bases. Input material: NKG2D-low CD8+ T cells sorted from blood. The TCR sequence derives from a human donor with alopecia areata. The DNA of the CDR3 is TGTGCCAGCAGCTCCCAGGGGGGAGGGCCAGATACGCAGTATTTT. Translation gives CASSSQGGGPDTQYF. Combining the CDR3 with reference TRBV7-9 and TRBJ2-3 gives the whole variable domain DTGVSQNPRHKITKRGQNVTFRCDPISEHNRLYWYRQTLGQGPEFLTYFQNEAQLEKSRLLSDRFSAERPKGSFSTLEIQRTEQGDSAMYLCASSSQGGGPDTQYFGPGTRLTVL.